This TCR beta chain is from a study of immune cell composition in non-small cell lung cancer. Study in general: Lung adenocarcinoma or squamous carcinoma made up most tumours. General study findings and limits: It was not proven that tumour-reactive clones equal dominant tumour-associated clones. Tumour-associated clones >0.5% occurred in under 35% of adenocarcinomas, roughly 80% of squamous.

Sequencing was performed with immunoSEQ multiplex PCR; in TCRdb, only in-frame clones are kept and a portion is missing. The sample consists of some 8,500 clones, around four fifths of them appearing once. As regards this clone: Its antigen is as yet unknown.

DNA was extracted from unsorted cell suspensions stored frozen. Germline V lookup: CDR1 LGHNA, CDR2 YSLEER. The V gene lost 0 bases and the J gene lost 5 bases, with 12 bases spanning the gap. This CDR3 contains 15 residues. The chain is built from TRBV4-3 and TRBJ2-3, with D maybe TRBD2 (6 bases). The sequencing sample was made of lung tumor tissue. The TCR sequence derives from a human donor with non-small cell lung cancer. DNA of the CDR3: TGCGCCAGCAGCCAAGATAAGCGGGCGAAAGATACGCAGTATTTT. It translates to CASSQDKRAKDTQYF.